These 8 T cell receptor beta chains were all obtained from the same sample, sequenced in a study of T cells in localized non-small cell lung cancer. The method was immunoSEQ multiplex PCR; TCRdb's version includes in-frame clones alone and lacks a portion of them. The sample contains roughly 34,000 clones, around 87% of which appear only once. The sample was peripheral blood mononuclear cells, taken before any cancer treatment. The source of these receptors is a man aged 40-75 years with stage III lung adenocarcinoma.

The CDR3 coding sequence is TGTGCCAGTAGTCTGGACAGGGTCGGGGGCTACACCTTC. This sequence encodes CASSLDRVGGYTF. The chain joins TRBV19 to TRBJ1-2, with TRBD1 matching over 8 bases. The CDR3 contains 13 residues. Trimming cost V 5 bases and J 8 bases; bases outside gene matches: 7. CDR1 and CDR2 from the germline V gene are LNHDA and SQIVND (reference sequence).

The chain couples TRBV4-1 to TRBJ2-1; the match to TRBD2 covers 8 bases. Germline CDR1 and CDR2: MGHRA and YSYEKL. V gave up 4 bases and J gave up 6 bases; unmatched junction bases: 2. This CDR3 has 13 residues. CDR3 sequence (DNA): TGCGCCAGCAGCCGGACTAGCAGCAATGAGCAGTTCTTC. Its protein is CASSRTSSNEQFF.

V gene TRBV4-1 combines with J gene TRBJ1-6, with 8 bases that match TRBD1. CDR1 and CDR2 (germline): MGHRA, YSYEKL. J gave up 10 bases and V 1 base, and 12 bases lay outside the gene matches. This CDR3 comprises 17 residues. CDR3 bases: TGCGCCAGCAGCCAAGCTATACCGGGACAGGTTTCATCACCCCTCCACTTT. It codes for CASSQAIPGQVSSPLHF.

The V call is TRBV5-6, the J call TRBJ1-5; D remains unclear. This CDR3 spans 14 amino acids. Trimming shortened V by 4 bases and J by 7 bases, and 15 bases separated the two germline ends. Germline V gives CDR1 SGHDT, CDR2 YYEEEE. This CDR3 reads CASSLGPSGQPQHF. In DNA form, the CDR3 reads TGTGCCAGCAGCCTGGGTCCGTCGGGACAGCCCCAGCATTTT.

V is TRBV27 and J is TRBJ1-1, with 9 bases lining up with TRBD1. Germline CDR1 MNHEY, CDR2 SMNVEV (reference sequence). The CDR3 is 13 amino acids. With V trimmed by 6 bases and J by 2 bases, 1 base remained unmatched. CDR3 nucleotides: TGTGCCAGCAGGGACAGGGGTAACACTGAAGCTTTCTTT. Protein sequence: CASRDRGNTEAFF.

V usage is TRBV7-9 and J usage is TRBJ1-4; D gene ambiguous. V was clipped by 3 bases and J by 5 bases, with 10 bases between them. Germline V gene data show CDR1 as SEHNR and CDR2 as FQNEAQ (reference sequence). This CDR3 is built from 14 residues. The CDR3 here is CASSLERNNEKLFF. The CDR3 DNA follows: TGTGCCAGCAGCTTGGAACGGAACAATGAAAAACTGTTTTTT.

The chain couples TRBV4-3 to TRBJ1-1; D uncertain. V lost 4 bases and J lost 1, with 13 bases in between. The germline CDR1 and CDR2 sequences are LGHNA and YSLEER. The CDR3 consists of 15 residues. CDR3 in amino acids: CASSLLTAANTEAFF. CDR3 nucleotides: TGCGCCAGCAGCCTTCTAACGGCGGCGAACACTGAAGCTTTCTTT.

V is TRBV28 and J is TRBJ1-1; 8 bases line up with TRBD1. Germline CDR1 MDHEN, CDR2 SYDVKM. J gave up 1 base and V 4 bases, and 2 bases lay outside the gene matches. This CDR3 is built from 14 residues. CDR3 residues: CASSSGTGNTEAFF. CDR3 in DNA: TGTGCCAGCAGTTCCGGGACAGGGAACACTGAAGCTTTCTTT.